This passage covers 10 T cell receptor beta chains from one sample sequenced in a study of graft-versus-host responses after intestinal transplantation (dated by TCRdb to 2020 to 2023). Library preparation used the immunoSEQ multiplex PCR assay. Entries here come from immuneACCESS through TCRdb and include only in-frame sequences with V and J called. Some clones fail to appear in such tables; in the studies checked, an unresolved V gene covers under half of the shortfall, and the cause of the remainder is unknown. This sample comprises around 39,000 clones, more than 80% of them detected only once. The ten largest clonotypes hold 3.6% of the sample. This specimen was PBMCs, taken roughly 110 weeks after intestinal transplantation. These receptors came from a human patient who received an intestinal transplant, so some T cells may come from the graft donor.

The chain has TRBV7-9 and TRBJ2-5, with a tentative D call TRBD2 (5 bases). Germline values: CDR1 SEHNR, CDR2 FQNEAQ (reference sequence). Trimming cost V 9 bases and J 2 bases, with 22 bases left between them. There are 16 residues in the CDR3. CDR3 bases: TGTGCCAGTACCGGACTCGGTTTCTTACTGCAAGAGACCCAGTACTTC. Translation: CASTGLGFLLQETQYF.

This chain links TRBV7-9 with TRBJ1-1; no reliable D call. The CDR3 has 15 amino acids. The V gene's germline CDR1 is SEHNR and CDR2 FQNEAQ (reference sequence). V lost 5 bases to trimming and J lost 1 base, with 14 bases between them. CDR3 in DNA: TGTGCCAGCAGCCCTAGAGGGTTGGCGAACACTGAAGCTTTCTTT. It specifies CASSPRGLANTEAFF.

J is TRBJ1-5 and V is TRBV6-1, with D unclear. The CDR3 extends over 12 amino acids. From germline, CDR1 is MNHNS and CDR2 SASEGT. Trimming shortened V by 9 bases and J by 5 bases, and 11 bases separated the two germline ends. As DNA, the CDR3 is TGTGCCAGTCGTTGGTCAGATCAGCCCCAGCATTTT. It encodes CASRWSDQPQHF.

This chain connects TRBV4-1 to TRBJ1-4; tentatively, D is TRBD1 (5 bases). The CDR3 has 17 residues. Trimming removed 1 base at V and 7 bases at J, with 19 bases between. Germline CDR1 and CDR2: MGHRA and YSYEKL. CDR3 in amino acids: CASSQGDAGWEGEKLFF. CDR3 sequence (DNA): TGCGCCAGCAGCCAAGGGGACGCCGGGTGGGAGGGTGAAAAACTGTTTTTT.

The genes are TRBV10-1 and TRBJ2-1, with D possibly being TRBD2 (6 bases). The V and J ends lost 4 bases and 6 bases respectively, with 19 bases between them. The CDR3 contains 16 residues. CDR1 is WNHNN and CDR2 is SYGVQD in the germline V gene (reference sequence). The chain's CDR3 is CASSVVGSSAVNEQFF. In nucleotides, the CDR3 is TGCGCCAGCAGTGTGGTAGGATCTAGCGCGGTCAATGAGCAGTTCTTC.

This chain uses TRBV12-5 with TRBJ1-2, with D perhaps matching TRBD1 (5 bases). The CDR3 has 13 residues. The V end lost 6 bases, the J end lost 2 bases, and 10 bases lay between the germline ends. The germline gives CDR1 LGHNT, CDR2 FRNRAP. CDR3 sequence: CASGSGGNYGYTF. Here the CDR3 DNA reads TGTGCTAGTGGCTCTGGGGGGAACTATGGCTACACCTTC. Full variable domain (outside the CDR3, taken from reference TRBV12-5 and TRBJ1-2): DARVTQTPRHKVTEMGQEVTMRCQPILGHNTVFWYRQTMMQGLELLAYFRNRAPLDDSGMPKDRFSAEMPDATLATLKIQPSEPRDSAVYFCASGSGGNYGYTFGSGTRLTVV.

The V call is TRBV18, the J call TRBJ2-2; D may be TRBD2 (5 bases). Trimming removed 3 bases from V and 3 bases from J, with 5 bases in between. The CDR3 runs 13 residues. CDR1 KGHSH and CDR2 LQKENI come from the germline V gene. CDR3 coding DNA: TGTGCCAGCTCACCGGACTACACCGGGGAGCTGTTTTTT. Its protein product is CASSPDYTGELFF.

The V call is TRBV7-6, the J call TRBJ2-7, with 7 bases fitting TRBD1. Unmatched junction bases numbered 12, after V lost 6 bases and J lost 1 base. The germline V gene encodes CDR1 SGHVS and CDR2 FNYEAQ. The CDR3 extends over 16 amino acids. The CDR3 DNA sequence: TGTGCCAGCAGTCACAATACCGGGACAGAATCCTACGAGCAGTACTTC. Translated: CASSHNTGTESYEQYF. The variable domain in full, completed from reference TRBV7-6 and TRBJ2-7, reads GAGVSQSPRYKVTKRGQDVALRCDPISGHVSLYWYRQALGQGPEFLTYFNYEAQQDKSGLPNDRFSAERPEGSISTLTIQRTEQRDSAMYRCASSHNTGTESYEQYFGPGTRLTVT.

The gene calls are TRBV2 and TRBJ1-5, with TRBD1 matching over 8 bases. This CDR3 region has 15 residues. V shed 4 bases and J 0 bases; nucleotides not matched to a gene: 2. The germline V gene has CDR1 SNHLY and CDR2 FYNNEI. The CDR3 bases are TGTGCCAGCAGTGCGGGACAGGTTAGCAATCAGCCCCAGCATTTT. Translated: CASSAGQVSNQPQHF.

The CDR3 here is CASSQKIGTGEYEQYF. The CDR3 nucleotides are TGTGCCAGCTCACAAAAGATAGGGACAGGGGAGTACGAGCAGTACTTC. This chain links TRBV18 with TRBJ2-7, with 10 bases lining up with TRBD1. This CDR3 comprises 16 residues. In germline, CDR1 is KGHSH, CDR2 LQKENI. The trim removed 4 bases at V and 4 bases at J, leaving 10 bases unmatched.